The present TCR beta chain was sequenced within a study of T-cell reconstitution after alpha-beta-depleted transplantation in children. Germline CDR1 reads SGHAT; CDR2 reads FQDESV (reference sequence). This CDR3 is built from 19 residues. V dropped 2 bases and J dropped 5 bases, with 25 bases sitting between them. This clonotype was found a few times. The antigen is unknown. It was with unique molecular identifiers that the TCRbeta library was prepared. TCRdb re-called the PCR reads with MiXCR, one entry per CDR3 protein. The sample yields around 94,000 distinct CDR3 sequences, under 7% seen once. General observations from the study: T-cell counts and diversity at one year post-transplant came mainly from newly produced T cells.

This specimen consisted of PBMCs, mostly from graft donor cells, obtained 60 days after TCRalphabeta/CD19-depleted stem cell transplant. This sequence originates from a female patient aged 2 to 10 who had a stem cell transplant for Fanconi anemia, so the T cells may come from the graft donor. The chain links TRBV11-1 to TRBJ1-5, with D possibly being TRBD1 (5 bases). The CDR3 sequence: CASSLWLLGGKGVHQPQHF. In nucleotides, the CDR3 is TGTGCCAGCAGCTTATGGTTGTTGGGAGGGAAAGGGGTCCATCAGCCCCAGCATTTT.